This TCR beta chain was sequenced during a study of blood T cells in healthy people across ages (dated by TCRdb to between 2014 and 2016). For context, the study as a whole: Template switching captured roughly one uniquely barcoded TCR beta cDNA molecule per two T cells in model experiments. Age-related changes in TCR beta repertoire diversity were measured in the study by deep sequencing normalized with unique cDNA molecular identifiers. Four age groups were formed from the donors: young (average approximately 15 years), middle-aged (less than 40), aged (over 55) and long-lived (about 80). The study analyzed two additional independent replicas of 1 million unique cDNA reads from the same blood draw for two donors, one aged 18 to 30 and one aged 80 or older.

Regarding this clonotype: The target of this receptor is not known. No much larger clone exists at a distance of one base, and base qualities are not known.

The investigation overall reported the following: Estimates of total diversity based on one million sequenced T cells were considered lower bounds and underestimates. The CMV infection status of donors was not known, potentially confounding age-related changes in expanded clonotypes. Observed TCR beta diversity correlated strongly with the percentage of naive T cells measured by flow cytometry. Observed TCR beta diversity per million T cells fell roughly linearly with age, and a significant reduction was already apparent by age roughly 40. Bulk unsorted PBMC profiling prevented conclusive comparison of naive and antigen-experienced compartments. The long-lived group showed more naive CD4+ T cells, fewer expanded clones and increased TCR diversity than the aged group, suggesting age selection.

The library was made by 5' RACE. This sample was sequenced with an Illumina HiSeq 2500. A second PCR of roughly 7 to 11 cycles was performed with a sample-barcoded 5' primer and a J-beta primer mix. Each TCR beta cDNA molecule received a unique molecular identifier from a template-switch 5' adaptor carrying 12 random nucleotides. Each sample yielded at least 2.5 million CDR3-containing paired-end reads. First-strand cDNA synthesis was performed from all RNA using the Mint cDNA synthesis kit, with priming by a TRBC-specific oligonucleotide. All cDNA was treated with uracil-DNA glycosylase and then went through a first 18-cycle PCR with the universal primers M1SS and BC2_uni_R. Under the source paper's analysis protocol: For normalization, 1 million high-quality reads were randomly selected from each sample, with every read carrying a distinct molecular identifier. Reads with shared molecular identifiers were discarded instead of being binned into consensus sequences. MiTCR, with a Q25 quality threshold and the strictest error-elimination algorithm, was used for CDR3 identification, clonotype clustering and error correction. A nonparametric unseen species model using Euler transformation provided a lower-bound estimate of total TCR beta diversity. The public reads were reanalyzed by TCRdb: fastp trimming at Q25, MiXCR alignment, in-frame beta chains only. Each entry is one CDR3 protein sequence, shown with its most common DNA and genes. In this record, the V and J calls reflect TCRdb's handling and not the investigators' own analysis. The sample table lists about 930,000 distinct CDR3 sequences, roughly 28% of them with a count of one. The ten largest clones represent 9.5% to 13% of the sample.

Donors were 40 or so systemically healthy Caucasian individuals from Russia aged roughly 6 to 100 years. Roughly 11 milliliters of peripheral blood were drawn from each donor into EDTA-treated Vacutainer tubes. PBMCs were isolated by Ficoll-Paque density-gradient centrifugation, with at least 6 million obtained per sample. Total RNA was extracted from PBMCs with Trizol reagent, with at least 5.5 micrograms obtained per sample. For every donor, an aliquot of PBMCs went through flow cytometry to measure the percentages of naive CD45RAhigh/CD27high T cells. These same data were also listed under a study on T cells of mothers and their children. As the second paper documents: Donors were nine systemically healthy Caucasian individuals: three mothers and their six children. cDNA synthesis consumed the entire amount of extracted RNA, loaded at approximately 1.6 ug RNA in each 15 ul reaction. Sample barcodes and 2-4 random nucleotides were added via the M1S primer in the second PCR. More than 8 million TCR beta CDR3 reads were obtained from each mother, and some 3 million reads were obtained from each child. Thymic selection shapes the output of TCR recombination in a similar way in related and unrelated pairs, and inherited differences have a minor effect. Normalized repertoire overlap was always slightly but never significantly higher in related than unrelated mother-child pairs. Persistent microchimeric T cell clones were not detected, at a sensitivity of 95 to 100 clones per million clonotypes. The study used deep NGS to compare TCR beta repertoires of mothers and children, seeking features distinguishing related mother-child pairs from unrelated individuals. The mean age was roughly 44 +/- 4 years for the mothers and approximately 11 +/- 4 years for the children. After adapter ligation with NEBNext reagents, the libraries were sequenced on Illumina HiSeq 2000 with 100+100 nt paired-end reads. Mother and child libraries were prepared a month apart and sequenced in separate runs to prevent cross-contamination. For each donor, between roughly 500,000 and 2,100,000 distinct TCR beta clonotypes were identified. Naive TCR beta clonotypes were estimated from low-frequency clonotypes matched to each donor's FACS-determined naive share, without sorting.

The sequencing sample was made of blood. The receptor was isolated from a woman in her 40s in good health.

Read as DNA, the sequence is TGTGCCAGCAGCTTCCGACGTTCTGAAGCTTTCTTT. It translates to CASSFRRSEAFF. The V and J genes are TRBV5-6 and TRBJ1-1; no D gene is confidently identified. Reading the germline V gene gives CDR1 SGHDT and CDR2 YYEEEE. Counted from cysteine to phenylalanine, this CDR3 has 12 amino acids. Only the CDR3 part of the read is kept: 36 bases, read in frame from the first base. V and J are truncated by 2 bases and 6 bases respectively, leaving an intervening sequence of 8 bases.